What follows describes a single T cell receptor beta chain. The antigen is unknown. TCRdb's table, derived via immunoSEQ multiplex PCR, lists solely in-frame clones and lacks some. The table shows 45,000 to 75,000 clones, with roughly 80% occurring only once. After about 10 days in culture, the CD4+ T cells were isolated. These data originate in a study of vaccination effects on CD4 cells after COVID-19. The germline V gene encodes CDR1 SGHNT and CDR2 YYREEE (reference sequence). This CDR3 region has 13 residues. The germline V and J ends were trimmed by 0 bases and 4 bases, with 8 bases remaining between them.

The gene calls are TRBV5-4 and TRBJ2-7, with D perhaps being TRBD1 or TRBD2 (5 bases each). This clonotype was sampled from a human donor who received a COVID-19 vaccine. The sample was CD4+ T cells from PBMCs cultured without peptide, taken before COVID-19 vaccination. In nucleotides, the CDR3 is TGTGCCAGCAGCTTGGACGGGGCTTACGAGCAGTACGTC. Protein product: CASSLDGAYEQYV.